This TCR beta chain was retrieved from a study of long-term antiretroviral therapy in people with HIV (dated 2022 in TCRdb). Background for the entire study: The earliest samples were collected about a decade before the 2015 WHO recommendation for immediate ART, when ART was typically delayed until CD4 counts fell. A retrospective serial study tested whether changes in peripheral blood TRB repertoire composition and diversity were associated with ART initiation and durable HIV suppression. The cohort contributed about 180 cryopreserved PBMC samples from 30 to 35 adults with confirmed HIV infection, collected serially over a mean of about six years (range 1-12). Of the roughly 30 participants with HIV, about twelve were female. Test extractions of a monoclonal T-cell line alongside 33 polyclonal samples showed no cross-contamination during QIAcube processing. General conclusions and limits of the study: The repertoire was dominated across all time points by expanded TRB clones identified before ART initiation, although this dominance was seen to fluctuate and to decrease in many PLHIV after ART. Samples dated from the mid-2000s to the late 2010s, and the ART regimens used may be less effective than current ones. Because pre-ART samples had limited cell numbers, profiling was done on unsorted PBMC rather than on sorted CD4+ and CD8+ T cells. Starting ART was linked to a significant rise in TRB diversity, yet even after long-term ART the diversity remained significantly lower than in transplant donor controls. Since PBMC availability was limited, sequencing covered only the TCR beta chain, with no alpha chain pairing. CDR3 length ranges in HIV repertoires were narrower than in controls, and network structure suggested an antigen-experienced repertoire with only a slight naive shift after ART. Inferences about post-ART repertoire changes were limited because no data were available on ART adherence, viral resistance or therapy changes.

The germline V gene provides CDR1 MGHDK and CDR2 SYGVNS. Taken from cysteine to phenylalanine, the CDR3 has 14 residues. The entry retains the CDR3 DNA only, 42 bases that are in frame from base 1. The trim is 2 bases for V and 8 bases for J, with a gap of 13 bases between the germline ends. To be included, a participant needed at least one PBMC sample from before ART initiation plus at least two post-ART samples. All participants with HIV were treated in the United States of America. Before DNA extraction, cryopreserved samples of 1-10 million PBMC were thawed and then washed. At the time of the earliest PBMC sample for each participant with HIV, ages ranged from roughly 23 to 60 years. PBMC samples were contributed by each participant from 1-4 timepoints before ART initiation and 2-8 timepoints after ART initiation, with a median of 7 samples. Serial HIV viral load, CD4+ T-cell count, ART history and demographic data were obtained for every participant. Using a Qiagen kit on a QIAcube, genomic DNA was extracted from unsorted PBMC, with samples processed in batches of 12.

This clone was found a few times. No antigen is known for it. Base qualities are missing; no much larger clone stands one base away. The immunoSEQ hsTCRB v3.0 assay was used at survey level resolution for TRB variable region sequencing. TRB sequencing targeted a depth of roughly 40,000-55,000 T-cell genomes per sample. Pooled TRB libraries were sequenced on an Illumina MiSeq with a v3 150-cycle kit. Under the source paper's analysis protocol: Repertoire analysis was run in R within a reproducible Nextflow workflow that covered QC, data transformation and analysis. LymphoSeq2, an R package for AIRR-Seq data exploration, was used to implement custom analyses. After excluding several samples that yielded fewer than 5000 total TRB sequences, 150 to 200 HIV repertoires remained for analysis. Among the 180 to 200 HIV repertoires that were kept, around 60 were collected before ART initiation and 120 to 140 were collected after ART initiation. Each repertoire was downsampled to 5000 TRB nucleotide sequences, and summary statistics were averaged across 100 downsampling iterations. Only TRB sequences with CDR3 regions of at least seven amino acids were retained for analysis. Diversity was measured with a Shannon entropy-derived clonality score and the Gini coefficient. In repertoire networks, the top 5000 CDR3 amino acid sequences were linked whenever an edit distance of one separated two sequences. Antigen specificity groups and MHC restriction were predicted for TRB CDR3 amino acid sequences with GLIPH2. CDR3 amino acid sequences were matched against VDJdb and McPAS-TCR to flag known CMV, EBV, HIV or tissue antigen associations. Pre-ART, post-ART and control groups were compared with Wilcoxon signed-rank tests and Holm-Bonferroni correction. The immuneACCESS repertoire file appears here via TCRdb, limited to in-frame rearrangements. These files lack a portion of the clones; in checked studies, under half of the deficit traces to unresolved V genes, and the cause of the others is not known. Clonal size and the V and J genes are those of that table, whereas D and trimming came from the DNA. The sample table contains 25,000 to 35,000 clones; only one count was recorded for more than 85% of them. 6.4% of the sample is in the top ten clones.

The sequence is built from TRBV25-1 and TRBJ2-1; the D gene cannot be named for sure. Sequencing was performed on unsorted PBMCs, taken around 6.5 years after starting antiretroviral therapy. This clonotype was obtained from a woman in her thirties or forties with HIV. For the CDR3, the sequence is CASSEPGLRDEQFF. Read as DNA, the sequence is TGTGCCAGCAGTGAACCAGGCCTACGGGATGAGCAGTTCTTC.